Reported below is one TCR beta chain. The target antigen is unknown. The data belong to a study of CD8 T cells in ankylosing spondylitis. Study outcomes and limitations: A TCR beta motif made of eight highly homologous variants seemed typical of ankylosing spondylitis blood.

Using its own MiXCR run on the 5' RACE reads, TCRdb lists one record per CDR3 protein. The sample lists 330,000 or so distinct CDR3 sequences, 7.5% to 9% occurring once. Sequenced: blood, either unsorted or a sorted T cell fraction (not recorded which). The receptor was derived from a male donor with ankylosing spondylitis.

The CDR3 here is CASSDPWRGNYGYTF. CDR3 nucleotide sequence: TGTGCCAGCAGTGACCCGTGGAGGGGAAACTATGGCTACACCTTC. The chain recombines TRBV6-1 with TRBJ1-2, with D possibly being TRBD1 (5 bases). CDR3 length: 15 residues. V was shortened by 3 bases and J by 2 bases, with 13 bases between the two germline ends. CDR1 and CDR2 from the germline V gene are MNHNS and SASEGT.